Listed below are T cell receptor beta chains from one sample, sequenced in a study of CD4 and CD8 cells across lung adenocarcinoma regions. One entry per CDR3 protein results from TCRdb running MiXCR on the PCR reads. The sample lists more than 9,000 distinct CDR3 sequences; approximately 50% were seen once. Sequencing used CD8+ T cells from the margin of a lung tumor. The receptors come from a male donor with lung adenocarcinoma. The CD4 and CD8 labels of this study may be unreliable. Each CDR3 is given with its conserved first and last residue. The D gene is left open where the match is weak. The listing skips clone size in some rows; elsewhere it reads once, few, many or a size class.

>-|TRBV12-3/TRBV12-4|TRBJ2-3|-
TGTGGCAGCGGGGCGGGGGCCACAGATACCCAGTATTTT
CGSGAGATDTQYF
>-|TRBV6-1|TRBJ2-3|-
TGTGCGGGCAGTGGGACACAGGAATTTGATACGCAGTATTTT
CAGSGTQEFDTQYF
>-|TRBV6-1|TRBJ2-2|-
TGTGCCAGCAGTACCCAAGCTGGGTCGCGTCCCGGTACGCTGTATTTT
CASSTQAGSRPGTLYF
>few|TRBV6-1|TRBJ2-5|TRBD1
TGTGCCAGCAGCAGCACAGGGGTAGGACAAGAGACCCAGTACTTC
CASSSTGVGQETQYF
>-|TRBV11-2|TRBJ1-1|-
TGTGCCAGCAGCTTAGATCCTCGCACTGAAGCTTTCTTT
CASSLDPRTEAFF
>medium-sized|TRBV6-1|TRBJ2-3|-
TGTGCCAGCAGTGAACAGGGTCCAGATACGCAGTATTTT
CASSEQGPDTQYF
>-|TRBV5-1|TRBJ1-1|-
TGCGCCAGCAGCTTCCCCGGGTCGGTCACTGAAGCTTTCTTT
CASSFPGSVTEAFF
>many|TRBV6-5|TRBJ1-2|-
TGTGCCAGCAGTTACTCGAGGGGGGGGTGGGATGGCTATGGCTACACCTTC
CASSYSRGGWDGYGYTF
>medium-sized|TRBV12-3/TRBV12-4|TRBJ2-1|-
TGTGCCAGCACCTTGGAGTACAATGAGCAGTTCTTC
CASTLEYNEQFF
>-|TRBV20-1|TRBJ2-3|TRBD2
TGCAGTGCCCCCGGGACTAGCGACAAAGATACCCAGTATTTT
CSAPGTSDKDTQYF
>-|TRBV5-1|TRBJ2-3|TRBD2
TGCGCCAGCAGCCCCGGACTAGCGGGAGATGGGTATACGCAGTATTTT
CASSPGLAGDGYTQYF
>-|TRBV10-3|TRBJ2-2|-
TGTGCCATCAGTGAGTTGGAGGGGCGCGGGACCGGGGAGCTGTTTTTT
CAISELEGRGTGELFF
>-|TRBV25-1|TRBJ2-6|-
TGTGCCAGCTGGTCCCAAGAAAGTGGGGCCTACGTGCTGTCTTTC
CASWSQESGAYVLSF
>many|TRBV6-1|TRBJ2-2|TRBD2
TGTGCCAGCAGGCAAGGGACTAGCGGGGGGACCGGGGAGCTGTTTTTT
CASRQGTSGGTGELFF
>few|TRBV6-1|TRBJ1-5|-
TGTGCCAGCAGTGAAGAGGGCGGTTATCAGCCCCACCACTTT
CASSEEGGYQPHHF
>-|TRBV7-2|TRBJ1-1|-
TGTGCCAGCAGCTTAGCTCGTGGGGCGGCCACTGAAGCTTTCTTT
CASSLARGAATEAFF
>-|TRBV25-1|TRBJ2-1|-
TGTGCCAGCAGTAAGGGGGGGAACAATGAGCAGTTCTTT
CASSKGGNNEQFF
>-|TRBV25-1|TRBJ2-6|-
TGTGCCAGCGGCTCGGGGGCCAACGAGCTGACCTTC
CASGSGANELTF
>-|TRBV6-1|TRBJ2-1|-
TGTGCCAGGACTACGACAATAGATACGCAGTTCTTC
CARTTTIDTQFF
>-|TRBV6-4|TRBJ1-5|TRBD1
TGTGCCAGCAGTGAAACAGGGGATAGCAATCAGCCCCAGCATTTT
CASSETGDSNQPQHF
>-|TRBV4-1|TRBJ2-1|TRBD2
TGCGCCAGCAGCCACCGGGACTACGACAATGAGCAGTTCTTC
CASSHRDYDNEQFF
>medium-sized|TRBV28|TRBJ2-1|TRBD2
TGTGCCAGCTTCAGCGGGGGGGCTTACAATGAGCAGTTCTTC
CASFSGGAYNEQFF
>-|TRBV3-1|TRBJ2-3|TRBD2
TGTGCCAGCAGCCTGACTAGCTACCCCACAGATACGCAGTATTTT
CASSLTSYPTDTQYF
>-|TRBV7-2|TRBJ2-3|TRBD2
TGTGCCAGCAGCTTAGTGGCGGGAGTCGGTCGCAATGAGCAGTATTTT
CASSLVAGVGRNEQYF
>-|TRBV6-1|TRBJ2-5|-
TGTGCCAGCAGAGCTCTGTACCCGCATAGGTGTTACTACACCCAGTACTTC
CASRALYPHRCYYTQYF
>-|TRBV14|TRBJ2-3|TRBD2
TGTGCCAGCAGCCACCGCGGGGGGGTTTACGGCACAGATACGCAGTATTTT
CASSHRGGVYGTDTQYF